This TCR beta chain was sequenced during a study of blood T cell repertoires in COVID-19. In the study overall: From the United States, Italy and Spain came samples of acute and convalescent COVID-19.

CDR1 is SEHNR and CDR2 is FQNEAQ in the germline V gene (reference sequence). V gave up 4 bases and J gave up 5 bases; unmatched junction bases: 12. CDR3 length equals 16 residues. In the authors' methods: Estimation of nucleated cell counts relied on the amplification of reference gene primers. Sequencing was performed with immunoSEQ multiplex PCR; in TCRdb, only in-frame clones are kept and a portion is missing. V and J calls and clone size are copied from that table; D and trimming were computed from the DNA. In the table there are fewer than 200,000 clones, approximately 85% of which are singletons.

The sequence was obtained from a man between 60 and 75 years old who had recovered from COVID-19. The sequenced material came from peripheral blood. The chain carries TRBV7-9 and TRBJ2-5; TRBD2 aligns across 8 bases. The CDR3 DNA reads as TGTGCCAGCAGCTCCAGCTTGGCGGGGGGCAGGGAGACCCAGTACTTC. Amino acids: CASSSSLAGGRETQYF.